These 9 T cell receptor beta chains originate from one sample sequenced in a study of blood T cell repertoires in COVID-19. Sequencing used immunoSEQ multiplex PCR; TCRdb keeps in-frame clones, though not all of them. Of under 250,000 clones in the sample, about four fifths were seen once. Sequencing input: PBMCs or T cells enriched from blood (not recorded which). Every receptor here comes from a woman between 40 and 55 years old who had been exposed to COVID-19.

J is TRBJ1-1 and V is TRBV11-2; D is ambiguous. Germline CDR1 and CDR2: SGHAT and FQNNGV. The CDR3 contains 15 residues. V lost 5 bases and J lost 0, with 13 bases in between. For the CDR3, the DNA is TGTGCCAGCAGCCCGAACAGACGGATGAACACTGAAGCTTTCTTT. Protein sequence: CASSPNRRMNTEAFF.

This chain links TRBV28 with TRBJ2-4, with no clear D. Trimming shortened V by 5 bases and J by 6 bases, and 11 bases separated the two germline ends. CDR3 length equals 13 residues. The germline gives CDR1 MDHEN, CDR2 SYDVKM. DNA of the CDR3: TGTGCCAGCAGTCCCCTGGCGGCAAACATTCAGTACTTC. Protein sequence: CASSPLAANIQYF. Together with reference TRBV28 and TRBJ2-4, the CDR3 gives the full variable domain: DVKVTQSSRYLVKRTGEKVFLECVQDMDHENMFWYRQDPGLGLRLIYFSYDVKMKEKGDIPEGYSVSREKKERFSLILESASTNQTSMYLCASSPLAANIQYFGAGTRLSVL.

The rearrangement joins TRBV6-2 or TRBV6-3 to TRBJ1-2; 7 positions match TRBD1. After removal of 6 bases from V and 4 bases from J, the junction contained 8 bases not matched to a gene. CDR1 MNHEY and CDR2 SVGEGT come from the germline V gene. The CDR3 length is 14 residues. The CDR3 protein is CASSHTGAAYGYTF. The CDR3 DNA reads TGTGCCAGCAGCCATACAGGGGCGGCCTATGGCTACACCTTC.

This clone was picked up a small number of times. The CDR3 DNA follows: TGCAGCGTGCGATCCGCAACTAATGAAAAACTGTTTTTT. It is translated as CSVRSATNEKLFF. The V and J genes are TRBV29-1 and TRBJ1-4; no firm D call. CDR1 and CDR2 (germline): SQVTM, ANQGSEA. This CDR3 has 13 amino acids. The V end was cut by 6 bases, the J end by 0 bases, with 8 bases between.

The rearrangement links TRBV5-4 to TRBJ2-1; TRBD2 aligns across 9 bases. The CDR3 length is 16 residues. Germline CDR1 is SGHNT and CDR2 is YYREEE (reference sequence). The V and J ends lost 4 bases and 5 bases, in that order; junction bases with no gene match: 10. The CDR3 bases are TGTGCCAGCAGCCCAGGTTCGGTAGCGGGAGACAATGAGCAGTTCTTC. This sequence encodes CASSPGSVAGDNEQFF.

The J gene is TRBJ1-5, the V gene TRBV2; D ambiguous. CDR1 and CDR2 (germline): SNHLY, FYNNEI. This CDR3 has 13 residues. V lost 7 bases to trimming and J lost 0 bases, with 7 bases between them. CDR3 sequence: CASNQDSNQPQHF. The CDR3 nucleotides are TGTGCCAGCAACCAGGATAGCAATCAGCCCCAGCATTTT.

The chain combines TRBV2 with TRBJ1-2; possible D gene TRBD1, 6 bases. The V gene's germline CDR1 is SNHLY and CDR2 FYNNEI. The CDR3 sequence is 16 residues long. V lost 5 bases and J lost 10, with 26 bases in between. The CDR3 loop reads CASSPVGAGLNLPYTF. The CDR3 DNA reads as TGTGCCAGCAGTCCCGTGGGGGCAGGGTTGAATTTACCCTACACCTTC.

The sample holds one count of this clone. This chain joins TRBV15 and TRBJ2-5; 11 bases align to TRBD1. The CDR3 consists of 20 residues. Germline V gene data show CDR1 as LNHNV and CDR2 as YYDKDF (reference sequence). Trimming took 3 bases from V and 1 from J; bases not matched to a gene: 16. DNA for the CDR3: TGTGCCACCAGCAGGCCCTCCGGACAGGGGGCGCTTGGTCCCCAAGAGACCCAGTACTTC. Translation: CATSRPSGQGALGPQETQYF.

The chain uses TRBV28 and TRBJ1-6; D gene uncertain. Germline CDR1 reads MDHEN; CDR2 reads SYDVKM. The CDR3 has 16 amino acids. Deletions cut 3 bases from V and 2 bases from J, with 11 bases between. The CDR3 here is CASSFRGGAYNSPLHF. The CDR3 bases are TGTGCCAGCAGTTTTAGAGGCGGTGCCTATAATTCACCCCTCCACTTT.